The rows below give T cell receptor beta chains drawn from one sample of a study of beta chain features in type 1 diabetes. Sequencing was performed with immunoSEQ multiplex PCR; in TCRdb, only in-frame clones are kept and a portion is missing. The sample holds 620,000 or so clones; around 15% are singletons and the top ten take 0.07% to 0.095%. The material sequenced was naive CD4+ T cells from blood. These receptor sequences come from a man aged 18-30 years in good health. Each CDR3 is given with its conserved first and last residue.

j_call v_call cdr3_aa
TRBJ2-5 TRBV9 CASSVGLGGETQYF
TRBJ2-5 TRBV30 CAWSVRGETQYF
TRBJ2-7 TRBV11-2 CASSLEPGFAEQYF
TRBJ1-5 TRBV18 CASSPRVRSNQPQHF
TRBJ2-7 TRBV18 CASSVSSDYEQYF
TRBJ1-2 TRBV29-1 CSVEGDRSLHGYTF
TRBJ1-1 TRBV7-2 CASSVKNTEAFF
TRBJ1-2 TRBV4-3 CASSQDRGSGYTF
TRBJ2-5 TRBV11-3 CASSLGSLPRVWETQYF
TRBJ1-1 TRBV10-3 CAISEGPGQSTEAFF
TRBJ2-3 TRBV5-1 CASTPIPHRADTQYF
TRBJ2-5 TRBV6-5 CASSYSPGQGQETQYF
TRBJ2-5 TRBV7-9 CASSRHPETQYF
TRBJ2-5 TRBV5-1 CASRNSTSPEGETQYF